This TCR beta chain was found in a study of cytomegalovirus exposure and HLA in healthy donors. Notes on the study in general: The classifier reportedly diagnosed cytomegalovirus status with high sensitivity and specificity.

In germline, CDR1 is SGHTA, CDR2 FQGTGA. This CDR3 is 15 amino acids long. Trimming took off 6 bases at V and 4 bases at J, with 16 bases between the two ends. Vbeta (60) and Jbeta (13) primers were used in the PCR. This table comes from immunoSEQ multiplex PCR, and its TCRdb copy is limited to in-frame clones, with some not included. This table holds 180,000 or so clones. A remark on this clone: Its antigen is as yet unknown.

Sequenced material: PBMCs. The TCR sequence derives from a boy between 10 and 17 years old in good health and CMV-seronegative. V and J are TRBV7-3 and TRBJ2-1; possibly TRBD2 for D (6 bases). The CDR3 sequence is CASSPMGAGYNEQFF. The CDR3 DNA is TGTGCCAGCAGTCCGATGGGAGCGGGTTACAATGAGCAGTTCTTC.